Reported below is one T cell receptor beta chain. The antigen remains unidentified. PCR primers comprised 60 Vbeta and 13 Jbeta primers. In the authors' workflow: In a later analysis, the count reached some 73 million unique TCR beta chains, with 9 million to 11 million shared. Profiling relied on immunoSEQ multiplex PCR, and the TCRdb table lists in-frame clones only, not all of them. V and J calls and clone size come straight from that table; D and trimming were deduced from the DNA. Counted here are 90,000 to 120,000 clones, approximately 80% occurring once; the ten biggest clones make up 4% to 5%. These data come from a study of cytomegalovirus exposure and HLA in healthy donors. Study conclusions and caveats: Immune exposure data for these donors was limited to CMV serostatus. Specific recognition of CMV antigens was confirmed in vitro for a few chains (all CMV-associated). Most TCR sequences were seen very rarely across donors, but some public TCRs occurred in many.

This CDR3 comprises 16 residues. Germline CDR1 is SGHRS and CDR2 is YFSETQ. J gave up 3 bases and V 4 bases, and 6 bases lay outside the gene matches. The sample comprised PBMCs. The rearrangement uses TRBV5-1 and TRBJ2-2, with TRBD2 identical over 10 bases. This clonotype was sampled from a male donor in good health and CMV-seronegative. The DNA for the CDR3 is TGCGCCAGCAGCCCAAGCGGGAGGGCCGACACCGGGGAGCTGTTTTTT. It yields the protein CASSPSGRADTGELFF.